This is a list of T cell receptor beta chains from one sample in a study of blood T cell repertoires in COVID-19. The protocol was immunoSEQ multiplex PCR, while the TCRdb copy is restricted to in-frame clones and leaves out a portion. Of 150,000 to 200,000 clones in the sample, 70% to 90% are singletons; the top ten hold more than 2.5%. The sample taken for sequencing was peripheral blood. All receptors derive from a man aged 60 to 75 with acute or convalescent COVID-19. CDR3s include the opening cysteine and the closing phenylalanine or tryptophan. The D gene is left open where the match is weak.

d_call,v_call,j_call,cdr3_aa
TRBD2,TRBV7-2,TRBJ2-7,CASSFSGRAGEQYF
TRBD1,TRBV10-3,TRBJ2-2,CAISSQGARNTGELFF
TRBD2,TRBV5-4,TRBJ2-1,CASIPNGGTANSYNEQFF
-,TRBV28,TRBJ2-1,CASSSQTGNGGTRPYNEQFF
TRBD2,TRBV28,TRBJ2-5,CASSATSGSSGETQYF
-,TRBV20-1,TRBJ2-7,CSASRGSEQYF
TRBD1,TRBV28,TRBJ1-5,CASSPDRGMHQPQHF
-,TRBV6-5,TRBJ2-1,CASLQGPSYNEQFF
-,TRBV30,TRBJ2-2,CAWSQNSQNTGELFF
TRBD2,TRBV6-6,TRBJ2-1,CASSPLTSSGGYEQFF
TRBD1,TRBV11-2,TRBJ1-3,CASSPDRARGNTIYF
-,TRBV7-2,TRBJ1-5,CASSLVGQGNQPQHF
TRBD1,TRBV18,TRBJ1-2,CASSWTGAADGYTF
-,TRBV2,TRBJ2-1,CASSVEGVQGNEQFF
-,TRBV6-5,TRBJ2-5,CASTRGRLSETQYF
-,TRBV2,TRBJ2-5,CASSPRLVDQETQYF
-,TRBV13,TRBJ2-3,CASSFWGGSDTQYF
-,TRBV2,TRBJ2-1,CASSFDRFNEQFF
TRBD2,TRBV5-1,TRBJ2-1,CASSLGGSSYNEQFF
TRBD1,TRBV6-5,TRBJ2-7,CASMEPGQGAYEQYF
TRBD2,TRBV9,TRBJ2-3,CASSVGTSGGWGDTQYF
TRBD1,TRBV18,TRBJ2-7,CASSPLRGQAEQYF
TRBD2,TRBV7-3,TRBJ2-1,CASSLTGTSGKNEQFF